The 30 T cell receptor beta chains listed next were all sequenced from one sample in a study of STAT5B mutations in CD4+ large granular lymphocyte leukemia. Repertoires were generated with immunoSEQ multiplex PCR, while TCRdb's copy carries only in-frame clones and drops some. The sample has tens of thousands of clones, about 85% seen once. Sequenced: CD4+ T cells from blood buffy coats. The receptors were gathered from a human donor in good health.

Comments on this clone: The junction shows a germline mismatch at one end, possibly a read error. V usage is TRBV7-7 and J usage is TRBJ2-1, with D perhaps TRBD2 (5 bases). The CDR3 runs 13 residues. Germline assignment: CDR1 SSHAT and CDR2 FNYEAQ (reference sequence). The CDR3 is CASSPTREGEQFF. The DNA of the CDR3 is TGTGCTAGCAGCCCCACGAGGGAAGGTGAGCAGTTCTTC.

V and J are TRBV7-2 and TRBJ2-7, with D unresolved. The CDR3 covers 15 residues. Trimming cost V 5 bases and J 0 bases, with 14 bases left between them. CDR1 SGHTA and CDR2 FQGNSA come from the germline V gene. In DNA form, the CDR3 reads TGTGCCAGCAGCCCCGCCGCCCAAAGCTCCTACGAGCAGTACTTC. Its translation is CASSPAAQSSYEQYF.

CDR3 in amino acids: CASSLGSPRTGELFF. Here the CDR3 DNA reads TGTGCCAGCAGCTTGGGTTCACCTAGAACCGGGGAGCTGTTTTTT. This chain joins TRBV5-4 and TRBJ2-2; no clear D. The CDR3 is 15 residues long. Trimming left V 0 bases short and J 5 bases short, with 11 bases between. CDR1 and CDR2 (germline): SGHNT, YYREEE (reference sequence).

This clone appeared a few times. V is TRBV28 and J is TRBJ2-7; D may correspond to TRBD1 or TRBD2 (5 bases each). The germline V gene has CDR1 MDHEN and CDR2 SYDVKM. Trimming left V 6 bases short and J 2 bases short, with 14 bases between. CDR3 length equals 14 residues. The CDR3 region has the DNA TGTGCCAGCAGAACCGGGACCCTCGCCTACGAGCAGTACTTC. This codes for CASRTGTLAYEQYF.

The chain uses TRBV13 and TRBJ2-7; D is perhaps TRBD2 (6 bases). The CDR3 sequence is 13 residues long. Germline-derived CDR1 and CDR2 are PRHDT and FYEKMQ (reference sequence). V lost 5 bases, J lost 7 bases, and 15 bases lay in between. CDR3 loop: CASSLGGFGEQYF. In DNA form, the CDR3 reads TGTGCCAGCAGCCTTGGGGGGTTCGGGGAGCAGTACTTC.

The chain is built from TRBV19 and TRBJ2-7; 9 bases are a match to TRBD1. J was trimmed by 5 bases and V by 2 bases; bases with no gene match: 10. The CDR3 runs 16 residues. Germline CDR1 is LNHDA and CDR2 is SQIVND (reference sequence). CDR3 bases: TGTGCCAGTAGTATACTTGGGACAGGGCTTTCCCACGAGCAGTACTTC. Translation gives CASSILGTGLSHEQYF.

The rearrangement links TRBV28 to TRBJ1-2; TRBD1 might be the D (6 bases). The length of the CDR3 is 15 residues. The V end lost 2 bases, the J end lost 4 bases, and 14 bases lay between the germline ends. Germline lookup yields CDR1 MDHEN and CDR2 SYDVKM. CDR3 in DNA: TGTGCCAGCAGTTTACAGGCCAGGGGTGGCTATGGCTACACCTTC. Translating it yields CASSLQARGGYGYTF.

The chain recombines TRBV7-2 with TRBJ1-5; TRBD1 is a possible D gene (5 bases). The germline V gene encodes CDR1 SGHTA and CDR2 FQGNSA. This CDR3 spans 15 amino acids. The V gene lost 3 bases and the J gene lost 5 bases, with 14 bases spanning the gap. CDR3 sequence (DNA): TGTGCCAGCAGCTTTGATGGGGACGGGGATCAGCCCCAGCATTTT. This codes for CASSFDGDGDQPQHF.

This chain connects TRBV27 to TRBJ1-1; no reliable D call. The V and J ends lost 3 bases and 1 base respectively, with 9 bases between them. The CDR3 runs 14 residues. The germline gives CDR1 MNHEY, CDR2 SMNVEV (reference sequence). CDR3 amino acids: CASSFGHTNTEAFF. CDR3 bases: TGTGCCAGCAGTTTTGGGCATACGAACACTGAAGCTTTCTTT.

The chain is built from TRBV19 and TRBJ2-3, with D unclear. The V gene lost 4 bases and the J gene lost 5 bases, with 13 bases spanning the gap. This CDR3 has 14 amino acids. CDR1 is LNHDA and CDR2 is SQIVND in the germline V gene (reference sequence). In DNA form, the CDR3 reads TGTGCCAGTAGTACGTCAGGATGGCAAGATACGCAGTATTTT. It specifies CASSTSGWQDTQYF.

V gene TRBV27 combines with J gene TRBJ1-1, with 8 bases aligning to TRBD1. CDR1 is MNHEY and CDR2 is SMNVEV in the germline V gene (reference sequence). The CDR3 is 17 residues long. Trimming cost V 5 bases and J 0 bases; bases outside gene matches: 11. In nucleotides, the CDR3 is TGTGCCAGCAGTCTTGGACAGGGAGGTCCCCTGAACACTGAAGCTTTCTTT. Encoded protein: CASSLGQGGPLNTEAFF.

The chain uses TRBV6-5 and TRBJ2-7; D might be TRBD1 (6 bases). The germline V gene encodes CDR1 MNHEY and CDR2 SVGAGI. V was shortened by 4 bases and J by 4 bases, with 8 bases between the two germline ends. The CDR3 consists of 12 residues. CDR3 in amino acids: CASSLTGYEQYF. In nucleotides, the CDR3 is TGTGCCAGCAGTTTGACAGGTTACGAGCAGTACTTC.

V is TRBV4-3 and J is TRBJ2-7; 7 bases are shared with TRBD1. Looked up from germline, CDR1 is LGHNA and CDR2 is YSLEER. V lost 0 bases to trimming and J lost 2 bases; unmatched junction nucleotides: 7. This CDR3 is 16 amino acids long. CDR3 loop: CASSQDFPGQTYEQYF. CDR3 nucleotides: TGCGCCAGCAGCCAAGACTTTCCGGGACAGACCTACGAGCAGTACTTC.

This chain joins TRBV5-1 and TRBJ2-5; 10 bases are shared with TRBD1. CDR1 is SGHRS and CDR2 is YFSETQ in the germline V gene. This CDR3 is built from 15 residues. V shed 5 bases and J 4 bases; nucleotides not matched to a gene: 8. The CDR3 protein is CASRRTGGITETQYF. The DNA for the CDR3 is TGCGCCAGCAGACGGACAGGGGGGATAACAGAGACCCAGTACTTC.

Here the CDR3 reads CASSQGHEQFF. As DNA, the CDR3 is TGTGCCAGCAGCCAGGGACATGAGCAGTTCTTC. The chain has TRBV7-3 and TRBJ2-1; the D gene could be TRBD1 or TRBD2 (5 bases each). CDR1 is SGHTA and CDR2 is FQGTGA in the germline V gene. Trimming removed 5 bases at V and 8 bases at J, with 7 bases between. The CDR3 totals 11 residues.

The chain combines TRBV5-6 with TRBJ1-3, with D perhaps TRBD1 (6 bases). The CDR3 loop spans 15 amino acids. The V and J ends lost 1 base and 2 bases respectively, with 10 bases between them. CDR1 and CDR2 (germline): SGHDT, YYEEEE. DNA for the CDR3: TGTGCCAGCAGCTTGTTGTCAGGGGCTGGAAACACCATATATTTT. Encoded protein: CASSLLSGAGNTIYF.

This chain uses TRBV18 with TRBJ2-2; tentatively, D is TRBD1 (5 bases). V lost 3 bases, J lost 1 base, and 9 bases lay in between. The CDR3 contains 15 residues. Germline values: CDR1 KGHSH, CDR2 LQKENI. DNA of the CDR3: TGTGCCAGCTCACCGCTGACAGTGAACACCGGGGAGCTGTTTTTT. It translates to CASSPLTVNTGELFF.

The J gene is TRBJ2-3, the V gene TRBV4-2; the D gene is possibly TRBD2 (5 bases). The CDR3 sequence is 16 residues long. Trimming removed 3 bases at V and 2 bases at J, with 15 bases between. Germline-derived CDR1 and CDR2 are LGHNA and YNFKEQ. This CDR3 is CASSQPPDGITDTQYF. Here the CDR3 DNA reads TGTGCCAGCAGCCAGCCGCCGGACGGGATCACAGATACGCAGTATTTT.

This clone has just one count. The gene calls are TRBV28 and TRBJ1-3; D remains unclear. CDR1 MDHEN and CDR2 SYDVKM come from the germline V gene. Deletions cut 2 bases from V and 3 bases from J, with 11 bases between. The CDR3 extends over 15 amino acids. CDR3 coding DNA: TGTGCCAGCAGTTTAGAGGGTATCGGTGGAAACACCATATATTTT. This gives the protein CASSLEGIGGNTIYF. Supplemented by reference TRBV28 and TRBJ1-3, the full variable domain reads DVKVTQSSRYLVKRTGEKVFLECVQDMDHENMFWYRQDPGLGLRLIYFSYDVKMKEKGDIPEGYSVSREKKERFSLILESASTNQTSMYLCASSLEGIGGNTIYFGEGSWLTVV.

J is TRBJ2-3 and V is TRBV25-1; 8 nucleotides agree with TRBD2. The junction had 8 bases not matched to a gene; V was cut back by 0 bases and J by 3 bases. CDR3 length: 17 residues. Per germline, CDR1 MGHDK and CDR2 SYGVNS. For the CDR3, the DNA is TGTGCCAGCAGTGAATATGCCAAGCGGGAGTCAACAGATACGCAGTATTTT. This sequence encodes CASSEYAKRESTDTQYF.

The chain recombines TRBV5-1 with TRBJ2-7; weak D call: TRBD1 (6 bases). The V end was cut by 3 bases, the J end by 4 bases, with 14 bases between. This CDR3 spans 14 amino acids. Germline assignment: CDR1 SGHRS and CDR2 YFSETQ. The CDR3 here is CASSSDRFSYEQYF. The CDR3 DNA sequence: TGCGCCAGCAGCTCCGACAGGTTCTCGTACGAGCAGTACTTC.

This chain's CDR3 is CASSVVSSGRVNNEQFF. The CDR3 DNA sequence: TGTGCCAGCAGCGTGGTGTCTAGCGGGAGGGTTAACAATGAGCAGTTCTTC. The chain links TRBV9 to TRBJ2-1; 12 bases line up with TRBD2. J was trimmed by 5 bases and V by 2 bases; bases with no gene match: 8. Germline V gene sequence: CDR1 SGDLS, CDR2 YYNGEE. There are 17 residues in the CDR3.

The J gene is TRBJ1-4, the V gene TRBV6-1, with D possibly matching TRBD1 (6 bases). The CDR3 sequence is 13 residues long. Trimming stripped 1 base from V and 14 bases from J, with 14 bases between. Per germline, CDR1 MNHNS and CDR2 SASEGT. CDR3 in amino acids: CASSEGTYQGLFF. CDR3 nucleotides: TGTGCCAGCAGTGAAGGGACTTATCAGGGGCTGTTTTTT.

In its sample, this clone was seen a few times. V usage is TRBV28 and J usage is TRBJ1-5, with 7 bases fitting TRBD1. CDR1 is MDHEN, CDR2 SYDVKM, per germline. This CDR3 has 13 residues. The CDR3 DNA sequence: TGTGCTTCCGGAGGGGGCTTAAATCAGCCCCAGCATTTT. It yields the protein CASGGGLNQPQHF. The whole variable domain, filled in from reference TRBV28 and TRBJ1-5, reads DVKVTQSSRYLVKRTGEKVFLECVQDMDHENMFWYRQDPGLGLRLIYFSYDVKMKEKGDIPEGYSVSREKKERFSLILESASTNQTSMYLCASGGGLNQPQHFGDGTRLSIL.

V is TRBV7-9 and J is TRBJ2-2, with D tentatively TRBD1 (5 bases). The CDR3 consists of 14 residues. V was shortened by 2 bases and J by 5 bases, with 9 bases between the two germline ends. Germline V lookup: CDR1 SEHNR, CDR2 FQNEAQ (reference sequence). The CDR3 is CASSLQGSTGELFF. The CDR3 bases are TGTGCCAGCAGCTTACAGGGAAGTACCGGGGAGCTGTTTTTT.

The genes are TRBV21-1 and TRBJ2-5. TRBV21-1 is given as a pseudogene. This CDR3 is 16 amino acids long. The CDR3, as DNA: TGTGCCAGCAGCAAAGAGGGACCAGCAAGACGGGAGACCCAGTACTTC. This codes for CASSKEGPARRETQYF.

The V and J genes are TRBV7-3 and TRBJ2-7; perhaps D is TRBD1 or TRBD2 (5 bases each). With 5 bases removed from V and 1 base from J, the gap between germline ends came to 12 bases. This CDR3 comprises 14 residues. Germline-derived CDR1 and CDR2 are SGHTA and FQGTGA. Written as DNA, the CDR3 is TGTGCCAGCAGCCCCCATGGGGGATCCTACGAGCAGTACTTC. Residues: CASSPHGGSYEQYF.

The J gene is TRBJ2-7, the V gene TRBV5-1; TRBD2 agrees at 11 bases. Germline-derived CDR1 and CDR2 are SGHRS and YFSETQ. The V gene end was trimmed by 8 bases and the J gene end by 1 base; junction bases not matched to a gene: 17. CDR3 length equals 18 residues. The CDR3 protein is CASSTGGTSGLWSYEQYF. DNA of the CDR3: TGCGCCAGTTCTACCGGGGGGACTAGCGGCTTATGGTCCTACGAGCAGTACTTC.

This rearrangement joins TRBV7-9 to TRBJ2-5; TRBD1 might be the D (6 bases). The CDR3 totals 19 residues. Per the germline V gene, CDR1 is SEHNR and CDR2 is FQNEAQ (reference sequence). The germline V and J ends were trimmed by 5 bases and 0 bases, with 25 bases remaining between them. As DNA, the CDR3 is TGTGCCAGCAGCCGACTCTACCGGACAGCAAGACCCTACCAAGAGACCCAGTACTTC. Protein sequence: CASSRLYRTARPYQETQYF.

This chain joins TRBV5-6 and TRBJ2-5; possibly TRBD1 for D (6 bases). The CDR3 consists of 12 residues. V lost 3 bases and J 5 bases, leaving 8 bases between the germline ends. Germline V gives CDR1 SGHDT, CDR2 YYEEEE. CDR3 protein: CASSWQGETQYF. Written as DNA, the CDR3 is TGTGCCAGCAGCTGGCAGGGGGAGACCCAGTACTTC.